This T cell receptor (beta chain) was documented in a study of cytomegalovirus exposure and HLA in healthy donors. General study findings and limits: Some highly shared sequence variants likely arose as a pipeline artifact. Specificity of three CMV-associated chains for CMV antigens was verified in vitro. Indistinguishable V segments, including TRBV6-2 and TRBV6-3, were excluded.

V gave up 3 bases and J gave up 4 bases, with 15 bases separating them. The CDR3 runs 15 residues. The germline CDR1 and CDR2 sequences are KGHSH and LQKENI. The PCR made use of 60 Vbeta and 13 Jbeta primers. TCRdb's copy holds only in-frame clones and misses some; the assay was immunoSEQ multiplex PCR. The data show 130,000 or so clones, around 8.5% seen once. Remarks on this clone: Its antigen is currently unknown.

The TCR comes from a man aged 35-49 years in good health and CMV-seronegative. The chain uses TRBV18 and TRBJ1-1; D call uncertain. What was sequenced was PBMCs. Here the CDR3 DNA reads TGTGCCAGCTCACCTACACCGATTCCCACCACTGAAGCTTTCTTT. It encodes CASSPTPIPTTEAFF.